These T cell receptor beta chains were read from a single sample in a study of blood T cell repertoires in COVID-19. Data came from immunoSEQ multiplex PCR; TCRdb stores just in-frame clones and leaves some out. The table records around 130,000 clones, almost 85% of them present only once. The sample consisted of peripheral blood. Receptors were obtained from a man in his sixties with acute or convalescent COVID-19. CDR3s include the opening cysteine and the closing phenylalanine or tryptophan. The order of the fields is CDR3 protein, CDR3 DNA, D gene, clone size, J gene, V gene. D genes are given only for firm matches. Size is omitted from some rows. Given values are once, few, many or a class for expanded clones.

cdr3_aa: CATSRGGQGYEQYF
cdr3_nt: TGTGCCACCAGCAGGGGGGGACAGGGCTACGAGCAGTACTTC
d_call: TRBD1
clone_size: .
j_call: TRBJ2-7
v_call: TRBV15

cdr3_aa: CASGGGGRTDTQYF
cdr3_nt: TGTGCCAGCGGGGGCGGGGGTCGCACAGATACGCAGTATTTT
d_call: .
clone_size: once
j_call: TRBJ2-3
v_call: TRBV2

cdr3_aa: CAISLRMNTGELFF
cdr3_nt: TGTGCAATATCCCTCAGGATGAACACCGGGGAGCTGTTTTTT
d_call: .
clone_size: once
j_call: TRBJ2-2
v_call: TRBV19

cdr3_aa: CASTSTGVGYTF
cdr3_nt: TGTGCCAGCACCTCGACAGGGGTTGGCTACACCTTC
d_call: TRBD1
clone_size: .
j_call: TRBJ1-2
v_call: TRBV28

cdr3_aa: CASSLGPKAHEQYF
cdr3_nt: TGTGCCAGCAGTTTGGGGCCAAAGGCCCACGAGCAGTACTTC
d_call: .
clone_size: .
j_call: TRBJ2-7
v_call: TRBV27

cdr3_aa: CASSRNRDLAKNIQYF
cdr3_nt: TGTGCCAGCAGCAGAAACAGGGATTTAGCCAAAAACATTCAGTACTTC
d_call: .
clone_size: .
j_call: TRBJ2-4
v_call: TRBV28

cdr3_aa: CASSARGDTQYF
cdr3_nt: TGTGCCAGCAGTGCCCGGGGAGATACGCAGTATTTT
d_call: .
clone_size: once
j_call: TRBJ2-3
v_call: TRBV2

cdr3_aa: CASSPLTGSSNQPQHF
cdr3_nt: TGTGCCAGCAGTCCACTCACAGGGTCAAGCAATCAGCCCCAGCATTTT
d_call: .
clone_size: .
j_call: TRBJ1-5
v_call: TRBV6-6

cdr3_aa: CASSYSGGLGEQYF
cdr3_nt: TGTGCCAGCAGTTATTCGGGAGGGCTGGGGGAGCAGTACTTC
d_call: TRBD2
clone_size: .
j_call: TRBJ2-7
v_call: TRBV6-5

cdr3_aa: CASSPRGTTGELFF
cdr3_nt: TGTGCCAGCTCACCTCGCGGGACCACCGGGGAGCTGTTTTTT
d_call: .
clone_size: .
j_call: TRBJ2-2
v_call: TRBV18

cdr3_aa: CAIGDRGPYNEQFF
cdr3_nt: TGTGCCATCGGGGACAGGGGACCTTACAATGAGCAGTTCTTC
d_call: TRBD1
clone_size: .
j_call: TRBJ2-1
v_call: TRBV10-3

cdr3_aa: CASRISGTGSQETQYF
cdr3_nt: TGCGCCAGCAGGATATCCGGGACAGGGAGCCAAGAGACCCAGTACTTC
d_call: TRBD1
clone_size: .
j_call: TRBJ2-5
v_call: TRBV5-1